This is a list of T cell receptor beta chains from one sample in a study of blood T cell repertoires in COVID-19. TCRdb keeps only in-frame clones here, not all; method: immunoSEQ multiplex PCR. Among some 200,000 clones listed, almost 80% were seen once. The sequenced sample was peripheral blood. All receptors derive from a woman aged 70-85 years with acute or convalescent COVID-19. Each CDR3 is given with its conserved first and last residue. The D gene is left open where the match is weak. Only part of the rows carry a size: once, few, many, or a class if the clone is expanded.

NA	TRBV19	TRBJ2-1	once	CASSISQTSFYVGEQFF	TGTGCCAGTAGTATATCCCAGACTAGTTTCTACGTAGGGGAGCAGTTCTTC
TRBD2	TRBV28	TRBJ2-2	NA	CASVPSGTTGELFF	TGTGCCAGCGTACCCAGCGGGACCACCGGGGAGCTGTTTTTT
NA	TRBV19	TRBJ1-1	NA	CASSISRNTEAFF	TGTGCCAGTAGTATTAGCAGGAACACTGAAGCTTTCTTT
TRBD2	TRBV19	TRBJ2-5	NA	CASSMSGSLETQYF	TGTGCCAGTAGTATGAGCGGGAGTCTCGAGACCCAGTACTTC
NA	TRBV29-1	TRBJ2-1	NA	CSVELESSYNEQFF	TGCAGCGTTGAGCTGGAGAGCTCCTACAATGAGCAGTTCTTC
NA	TRBV7-2	TRBJ2-2	NA	CASSFRGTFTGELFF	TGTGCCAGCAGCTTTCGGGGAACCTTCACCGGGGAGCTGTTTTTT
TRBD2	TRBV4-2	TRBJ2-1	NA	CASSQAAGVRNEQFF	TGTGCCAGCAGCCAAGCAGCGGGAGTCCGCAATGAGCAGTTCTTC
NA	TRBV7-8	TRBJ2-1	NA	CASSWRDGLYNEQFF	TGTGCCAGCAGCTGGAGGGACGGGCTTTACAATGAGCAGTTCTTC
TRBD1	TRBV6-1	TRBJ1-2	NA	CASSEFQGASNYGYTF	TGTGCCAGCAGTGAATTCCAGGGGGCAAGTAACTATGGCTACACCTTC
NA	TRBV21-1	TRBJ1-5	NA	CASNNREQPQHF	TGTGCCAGCAATAACAGGGAACAGCCCCAGCATTTT
TRBD1	TRBV7-2	TRBJ1-6	NA	CASSLPTGGKSYNSPLHF	TGTGCCAGCAGCCTACCGACAGGGGGCAAGTCGTATAATTCACCCCTCCACTTT
NA	TRBV6-5	TRBJ1-1	NA	CASSRTFGSITAFF	TGTGCCAGCAGTCGTACGTTCGGGAGCATAACGGCTTTCTTT
TRBD1	TRBV29-1	TRBJ1-5	NA	CSVDQGDQPQHF	TGCAGCGTTGATCAGGGGGATCAGCCCCAGCATTTT
NA	TRBV7-2	TRBJ1-1	NA	CASSFPQNTEAFF	TGTGCCAGCAGCTTCCCCCAGAACACTGAAGCTTTCTTT
NA	TRBV11-2	TRBJ2-3	NA	CASSLGVGTDTQYF	TGTGCCAGCAGCTTGGGCGTGGGCACAGATACGCAGTATTTT
TRBD2	TRBV12-5	TRBJ2-1	NA	CASGPVPGLAGGPPFF	TGTGCTAGTGGTCCCGTACCCGGGCTAGCGGGAGGGCCACCGTTCTTC
NA	TRBV11-2	TRBJ2-7	NA	CASSSLGQRSYEQYF	TGTGCCAGCAGCTCCTTGGGGCAGCGCTCCTACGAGCAGTACTTC
NA	TRBV12-3/TRBV12-4	TRBJ1-1	NA	CASSSVVNTEAFF	TGTGCCAGCAGTTCGGTAGTCAACACTGAAGCTTTCTTT
NA	TRBV3-1/TRBV3-2	TRBJ1-1	few	CASSKQGGRTEAFF	TGTGCCAGCAGCAAACAGGGAGGGCGTACTGAAGCTTTCTTT
NA	TRBV28	TRBJ1-5	NA	CASSFLGQPQHF	TGTGCCAGCAGTTTTCTCGGGCAGCCCCAGCATTTT
TRBD2	TRBV28	TRBJ2-5	NA	CASSQGLAGGRETQYF	TGTGCCAGCAGTCAAGGACTAGCGGGAGGGCGAGAGACCCAGTACTTC
NA	TRBV7-2	TRBJ2-7	NA	CASSLGWAGDEQYF	TGTGCCAGCAGCTTAGGCTGGGCCGGGGACGAGCAGTACTTC
TRBD1	TRBV2	TRBJ2-2	NA	CAIRDRPGTGELFF	TGTGCCATACGGGACAGACCCGGTACCGGGGAGCTGTTTTTT
NA	TRBV5-5	TRBJ1-1	NA	CASSDGGLRAFF	TGTGCCAGCAGCGACGGGGGACTGAGAGCTTTCTTT
NA	TRBV6-5	TRBJ2-1	once	CASRDLAGNEQFF	TGTGCCAGCAGGGACCTGGCGGGCAATGAGCAGTTCTTC
NA	TRBV4-1	TRBJ2-3	NA	CASSQGTWTVDTQYF	TGCGCCAGCAGCCAAGGAACCTGGACTGTAGATACGCAGTATTTT
TRBD1	TRBV11-2	TRBJ1-2	NA	CASSLNGQGFGYTF	TGTGCCAGCAGCCTAAACGGACAGGGTTTCGGCTACACCTTC
TRBD2	TRBV2	TRBJ2-5	NA	CASSLGLAESQETQYF	TGTGCCAGCAGTTTGGGACTAGCGGAGTCACAAGAGACCCAGTACTTC
TRBD2	TRBV28	TRBJ2-7	NA	CASSSVSAGAHEQYF	TGTGCCAGCAGTTCAGTCTCAGCGGGAGCCCACGAGCAGTACTTC
NA	TRBV3-1/TRBV3-2	TRBJ2-5	NA	CASSRRRETQYF	TGTGCCAGCAGCCGCCGCCGGGAGACCCAGTACTTC
TRBD1	TRBV27	TRBJ1-5	NA	CASSPYGDRSNQPQHF	TGTGCCAGCAGTCCCTATGGGGACAGGAGCAATCAGCCCCAGCATTTT
TRBD1	TRBV18	TRBJ2-6	NA	CASSLQGAAGANVLTF	TGTGCCAGCTCACTTCAGGGGGCGGCCGGGGCCAACGTCCTGACTTTC
NA	TRBV7-3	TRBJ2-6	NA	CASRETGANVLTF	TGTGCCAGCAGGGAGACTGGGGCCAACGTCCTGACTTTC
TRBD1	TRBV30	TRBJ1-6	NA	CAWRRDRFSPLHF	TGTGCCTGGAGACGGGACAGGTTTTCACCCCTCCACTTT
TRBD2	TRBV6-1	TRBJ2-7	once	CASSDNLSGGRGTYEQYF	TGTGCCAGCAGTGATAATTTATCGGGCGGGAGGGGTACCTACGAGCAGTACTTC
NA	TRBV2	TRBJ1-5	NA	CASSTGLGQPQHF	TGTGCCAGCAGCACAGGGTTAGGTCAGCCCCAGCATTTT
NA	TRBV30	TRBJ1-2	few	CAWSVPSATIYGYTF	TGTGCCTGGAGTGTACCCTCGGCAACTATCTATGGCTACACCTTC
TRBD2	TRBV5-1	TRBJ2-3	NA	CASSTTSGRLTDTQYF	TGCGCCAGCAGCACGACTAGCGGGAGGCTCACAGATACGCAGTATTTT
NA	TRBV29-1	TRBJ1-5	NA	CSVLDLGQPQHF	TGCAGCGTTCTGGACTTAGGTCAGCCCCAGCATTTT
NA	TRBV5-1	TRBJ1-2	NA	CASSAGEFPYGYTF	TGCGCCAGCAGTGCAGGGGAGTTCCCCTATGGCTACACCTTC
NA	TRBV19	TRBJ2-4	NA	CASSPLVPTGGKNIQYF	TGTGCCAGTAGTCCCTTGGTCCCCACGGGTGGGAAAAACATTCAGTACTTC